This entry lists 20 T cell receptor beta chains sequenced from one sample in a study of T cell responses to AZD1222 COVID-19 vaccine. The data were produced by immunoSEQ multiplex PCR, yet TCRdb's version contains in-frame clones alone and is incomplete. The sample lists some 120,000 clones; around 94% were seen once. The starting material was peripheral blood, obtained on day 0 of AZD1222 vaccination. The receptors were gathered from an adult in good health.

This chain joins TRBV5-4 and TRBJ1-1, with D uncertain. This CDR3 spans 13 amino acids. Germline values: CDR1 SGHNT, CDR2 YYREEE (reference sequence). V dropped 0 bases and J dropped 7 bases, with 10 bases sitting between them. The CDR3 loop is CASSLGGRVEAFF. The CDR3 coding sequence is TGTGCCAGCAGCTTGGGAGGGAGGGTTGAAGCTTTCTTT.

As DNA, the CDR3 is TGTGCCAGCAGCGCCGGGAGCCCTCGGGAAAAACTGTTTTTT. Amino acids: CASSAGSPREKLFF. The chain has TRBV7-9 and TRBJ1-4; D gene uncertain. This CDR3 is 14 amino acids long. Per germline, CDR1 SEHNR and CDR2 FQNEAQ (reference sequence). Trimming removed 5 bases at V and 8 bases at J, with 15 bases between.

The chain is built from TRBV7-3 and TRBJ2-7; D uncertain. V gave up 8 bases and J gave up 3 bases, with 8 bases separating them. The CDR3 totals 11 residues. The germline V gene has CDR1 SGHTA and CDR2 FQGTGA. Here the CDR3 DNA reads TGTGCCAGCCGAATGGACTACGAGCAGTACTTC. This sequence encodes CASRMDYEQYF.

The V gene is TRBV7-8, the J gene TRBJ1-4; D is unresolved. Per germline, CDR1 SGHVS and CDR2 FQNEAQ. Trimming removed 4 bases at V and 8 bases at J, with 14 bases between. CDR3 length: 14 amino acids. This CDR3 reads CASSSVGPSEKLFF. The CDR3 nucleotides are TGTGCCAGCAGCTCCGTAGGACCCAGCGAAAAACTGTTTTTT.

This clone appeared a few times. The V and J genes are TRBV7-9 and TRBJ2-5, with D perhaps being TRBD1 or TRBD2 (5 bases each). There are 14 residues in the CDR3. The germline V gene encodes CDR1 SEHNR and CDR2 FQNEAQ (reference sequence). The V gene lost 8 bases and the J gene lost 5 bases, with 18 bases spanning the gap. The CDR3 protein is CASLSRVSGETQYF. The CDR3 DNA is TGTGCCAGCCTCTCCAGGGTGTCGGGGGAGACCCAGTACTTC.

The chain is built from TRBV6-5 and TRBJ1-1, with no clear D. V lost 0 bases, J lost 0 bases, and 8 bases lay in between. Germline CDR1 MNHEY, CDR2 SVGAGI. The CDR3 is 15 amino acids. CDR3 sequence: CASSYSPGVNTEAFF. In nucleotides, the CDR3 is TGTGCCAGCAGTTACTCACCGGGTGTGAACACTGAAGCTTTCTTT.

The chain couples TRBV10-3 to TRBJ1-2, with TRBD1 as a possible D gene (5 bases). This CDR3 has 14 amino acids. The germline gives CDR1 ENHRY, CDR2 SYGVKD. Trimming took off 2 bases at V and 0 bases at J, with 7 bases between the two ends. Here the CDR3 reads CAISEGGANYGYTF. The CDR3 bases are TGTGCCATCAGTGAGGGGGGAGCTAACTATGGCTACACCTTC.

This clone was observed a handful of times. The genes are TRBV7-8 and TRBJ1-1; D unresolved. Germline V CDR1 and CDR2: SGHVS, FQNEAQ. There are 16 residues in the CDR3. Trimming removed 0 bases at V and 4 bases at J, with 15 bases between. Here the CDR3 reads CASSLAVGMRGTEAFF. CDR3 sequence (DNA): TGTGCCAGCAGCTTAGCAGTTGGGATGCGAGGCACTGAAGCTTTCTTT. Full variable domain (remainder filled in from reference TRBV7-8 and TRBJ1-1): GAGVSQSPRYKVAKRGQDVALRCDPISGHVSLFWYQQALGQGPEFLTYFQNEAQLDKSGLPSDRFFAERPEGSVSTLKIQRTQQEDSAVYLCASSLAVGMRGTEAFFGQGTRLTVV.

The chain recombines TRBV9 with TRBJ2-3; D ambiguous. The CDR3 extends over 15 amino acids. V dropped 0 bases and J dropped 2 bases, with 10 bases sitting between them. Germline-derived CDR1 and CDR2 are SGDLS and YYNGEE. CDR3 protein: CASSVDPAITDTQYF. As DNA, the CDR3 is TGTGCCAGCAGCGTAGATCCAGCTATCACAGATACGCAGTATTTT.

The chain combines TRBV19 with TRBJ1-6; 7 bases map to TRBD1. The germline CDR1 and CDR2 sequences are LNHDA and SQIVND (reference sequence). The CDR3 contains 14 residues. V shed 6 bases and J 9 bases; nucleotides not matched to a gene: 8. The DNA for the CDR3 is TGTGCCAGTAGCTCACAGGGGCTCCGTTCACCCCTCCACTTT. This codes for CASSSQGLRSPLHF.

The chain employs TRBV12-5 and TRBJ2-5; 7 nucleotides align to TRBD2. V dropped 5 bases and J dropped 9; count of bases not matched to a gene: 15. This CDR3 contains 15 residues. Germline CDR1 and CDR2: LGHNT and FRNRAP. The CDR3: CASGPGTGGGSAQYF. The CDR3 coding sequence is TGTGCTAGTGGTCCGGGAACGGGGGGAGGATCGGCCCAGTACTTC.

The DNA for the CDR3 is TGTGCCAGTAACCCGACTAGCGGGAGCTACAATGAGCAGTTCTTC. This codes for CASNPTSGSYNEQFF. The chain couples TRBV19 to TRBJ2-1; 12 bases map to TRBD2. Losses at the gene ends were 7 bases for V and 3 bases for J; bases not matched to a gene: 4. The germline V gene has CDR1 LNHDA and CDR2 SQIVND (reference sequence). The CDR3 extends over 15 amino acids.

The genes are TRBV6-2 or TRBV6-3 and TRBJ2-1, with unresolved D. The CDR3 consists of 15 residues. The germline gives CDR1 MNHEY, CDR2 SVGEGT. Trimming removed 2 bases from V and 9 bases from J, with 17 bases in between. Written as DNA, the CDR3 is TGTGCCAGCAGTTACGGTTCGGCTTGGCTGGGTGAGCAGTTCTTC. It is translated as CASSYGSAWLGEQFF.

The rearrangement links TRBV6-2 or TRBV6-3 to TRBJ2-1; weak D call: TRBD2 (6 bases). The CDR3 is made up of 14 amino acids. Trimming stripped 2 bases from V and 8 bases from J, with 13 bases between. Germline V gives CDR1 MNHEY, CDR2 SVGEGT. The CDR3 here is CASSYRRAPDEQFF. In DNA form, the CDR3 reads TGTGCCAGCAGTTACCGGAGGGCCCCCGATGAGCAGTTCTTC.

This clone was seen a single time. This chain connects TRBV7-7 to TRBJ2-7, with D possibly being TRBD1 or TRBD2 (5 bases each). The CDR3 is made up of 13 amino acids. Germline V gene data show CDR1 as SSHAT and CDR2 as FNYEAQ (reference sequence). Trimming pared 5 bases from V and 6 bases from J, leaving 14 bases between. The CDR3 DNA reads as TGTGCCAGCAGCCCCCTCGACGGGACCGAGCAGTACTTC. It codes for CASSPLDGTEQYF.

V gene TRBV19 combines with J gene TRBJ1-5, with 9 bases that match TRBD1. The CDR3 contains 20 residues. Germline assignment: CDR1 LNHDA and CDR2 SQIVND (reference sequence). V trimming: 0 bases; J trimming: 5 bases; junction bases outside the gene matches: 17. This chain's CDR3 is CASSIDLIGTGFRTHQPQHF. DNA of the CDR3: TGTGCCAGTAGTATAGATTTGATTGGGACAGGGTTTAGGACTCATCAGCCCCAGCATTTT.

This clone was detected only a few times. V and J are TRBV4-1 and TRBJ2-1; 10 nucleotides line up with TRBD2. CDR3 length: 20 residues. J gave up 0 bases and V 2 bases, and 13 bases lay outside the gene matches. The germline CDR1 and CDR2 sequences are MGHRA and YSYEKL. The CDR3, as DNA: TGCGCCAGCAGCCAATCGGGGCTAGCGGGAGCAAGTAGCTCCTACAATGAGCAGTTCTTC. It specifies CASSQSGLAGASSSYNEQFF.

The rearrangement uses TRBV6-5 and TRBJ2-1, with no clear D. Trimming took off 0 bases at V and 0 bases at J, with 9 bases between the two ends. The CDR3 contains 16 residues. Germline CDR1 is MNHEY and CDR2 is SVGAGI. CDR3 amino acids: CASSYSGGSSYNEQFF. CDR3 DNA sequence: TGTGCCAGCAGTTACTCAGGCGGAAGCTCCTACAATGAGCAGTTCTTC.

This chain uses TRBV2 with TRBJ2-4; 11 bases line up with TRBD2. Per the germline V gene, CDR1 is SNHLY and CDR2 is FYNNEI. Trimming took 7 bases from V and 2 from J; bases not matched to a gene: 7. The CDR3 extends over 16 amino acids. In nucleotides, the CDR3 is TGTGCCAGCACCGCTCTAGCGGGGGGAACCAAAAACATTCAGTACTTC. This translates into CASTALAGGTKNIQYF.

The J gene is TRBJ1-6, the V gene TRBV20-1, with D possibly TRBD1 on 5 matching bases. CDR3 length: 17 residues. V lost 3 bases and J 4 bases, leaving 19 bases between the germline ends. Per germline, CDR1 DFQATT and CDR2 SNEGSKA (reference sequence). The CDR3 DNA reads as TGCAGTGCTAGTCAGCGGCCTCCTGGGGCATATAATTCACCCCTCCACTTT. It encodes CSASQRPPGAYNSPLHF.